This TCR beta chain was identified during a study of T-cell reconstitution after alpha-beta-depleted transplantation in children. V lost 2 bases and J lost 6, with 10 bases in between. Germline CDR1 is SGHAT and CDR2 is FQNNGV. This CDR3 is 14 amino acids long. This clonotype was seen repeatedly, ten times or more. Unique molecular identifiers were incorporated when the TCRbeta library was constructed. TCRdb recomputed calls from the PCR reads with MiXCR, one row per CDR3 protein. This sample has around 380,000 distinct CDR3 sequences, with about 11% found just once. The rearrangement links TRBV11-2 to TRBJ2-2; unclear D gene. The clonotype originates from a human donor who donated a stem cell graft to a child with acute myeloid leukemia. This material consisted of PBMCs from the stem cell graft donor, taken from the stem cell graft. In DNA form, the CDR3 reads TGTGCCAGCAGCTTAACCCGGGTGTCCGGGGAGCTGTTTTTT. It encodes CASSLTRVSGELFF.